This T cell receptor beta chain was sequenced for a study of cytomegalovirus exposure and HLA in healthy donors. The study, taken as a whole, reports: Rare sequences made up most TCRs, while some public TCRs were found in many donors. In an earlier analysis, in several hundred donors, most V segments appeared productive either ~87% or ~30% of the time. Because they were indistinguishable, some V segments, including TRBV6-2 and TRBV6-3, were excluded. An observed cluster of highly shared sequence variants was recorded as a likely sequencing artifact.

Comment on this clone: Its antigen is not known.

PCR involved 60 Vbeta and 13 Jbeta primers. TCRdb's copy holds only in-frame clones and misses some; the assay was immunoSEQ multiplex PCR. In the table there are 110,000 or so clones, roughly 72% of which are singletons. V lost 2 bases and J lost 5, with 5 bases in between. Per germline, CDR1 LGHNA and CDR2 YNFKEQ. The CDR3 sequence is 12 residues long. The V call is TRBV4-2, the J call TRBJ2-3; D is undetermined. Material: PBMCs. The clonotype comes from a woman aged 40 to 55 in good health and CMV-seropositive. This chain's CDR3 is CASSQFQDTQYF. The CDR3 nucleotides read TGTGCCAGCAGCCAATTCCAAGATACGCAGTATTTT.